This TCR beta chain was recorded in a study of blood T cell repertoires in COVID-19. Study summary: PBMCs, B-cell-depleted T cells, or T cells provided the cDNA or gDNA that made up the material.

Trimming removed 5 bases from V and 5 bases from J, with 15 bases in between. This CDR3 has 15 amino acids. Germline V gene lookup returns CDR1 LNHDA and CDR2 SQIVND (reference sequence). Using immunoSEQ multiplex PCR, the repertoire was profiled, and TCRdb retains in-frame clones only, with some absent. The sample includes about 110,000 clones, 85% to 90% seen only once; the top ten take less than 1.5%. The V and J genes are TRBV19 and TRBJ2-2; D perhaps matches TRBD1 (6 bases). Sequenced: peripheral blood. This sequence was found in a human donor in a cohort sampled during active COVID-19. The CDR3 nucleotides are TGTGCCAGTAGTGGCTCTGGACAGCCAACCGGGGAGCTGTTTTTT. It yields the protein CASSGSGQPTGELFF.